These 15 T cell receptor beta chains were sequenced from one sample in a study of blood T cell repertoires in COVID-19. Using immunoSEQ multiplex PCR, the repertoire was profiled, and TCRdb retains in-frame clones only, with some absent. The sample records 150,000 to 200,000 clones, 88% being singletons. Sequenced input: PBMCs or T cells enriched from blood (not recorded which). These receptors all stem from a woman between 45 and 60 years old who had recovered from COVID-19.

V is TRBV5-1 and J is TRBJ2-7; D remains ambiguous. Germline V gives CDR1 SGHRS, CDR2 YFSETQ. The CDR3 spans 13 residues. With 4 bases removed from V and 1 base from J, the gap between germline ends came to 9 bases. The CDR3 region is CASSPITSYEQYF. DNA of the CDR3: TGCGCCAGCAGCCCGATAACTTCCTACGAGCAGTACTTC.

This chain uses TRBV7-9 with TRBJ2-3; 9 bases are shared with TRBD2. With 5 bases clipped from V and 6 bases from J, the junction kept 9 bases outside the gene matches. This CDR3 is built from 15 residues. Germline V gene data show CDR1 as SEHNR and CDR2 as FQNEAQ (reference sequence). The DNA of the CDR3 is TGTGCCAGCAGCCGTAGCGGGGGCGATTGGGATACGCAGTATTTT. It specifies CASSRSGGDWDTQYF.

CDR3 in DNA: TGTGCCAGCAGCCAGTGGACTGGAGGAGGTCAGCCCCAGCATTTT. Protein: CASSQWTGGGQPQHF. The chain links TRBV11-2 to TRBJ1-5; D is unresolved. The CDR3 has 15 residues. Germline CDR1 is SGHAT and CDR2 is FQNNGV. V was clipped by 5 bases and J by 6 bases, with 17 bases between them.

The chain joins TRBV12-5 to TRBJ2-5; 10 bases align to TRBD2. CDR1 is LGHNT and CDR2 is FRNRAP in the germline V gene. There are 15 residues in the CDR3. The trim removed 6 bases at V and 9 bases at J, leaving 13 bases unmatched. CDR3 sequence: CASGPSGGANLAQYF. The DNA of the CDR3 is TGTGCTAGTGGACCAAGCGGGGGGGCTAATCTCGCCCAGTACTTC. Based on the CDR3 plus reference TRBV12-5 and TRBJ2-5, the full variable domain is DARVTQTPRHKVTEMGQEVTMRCQPILGHNTVFWYRQTMMQGLELLAYFRNRAPLDDSGMPKDRFSAEMPDATLATLKIQPSEPRDSAVYFCASGPSGGANLAQYFGPGTRLLVL.

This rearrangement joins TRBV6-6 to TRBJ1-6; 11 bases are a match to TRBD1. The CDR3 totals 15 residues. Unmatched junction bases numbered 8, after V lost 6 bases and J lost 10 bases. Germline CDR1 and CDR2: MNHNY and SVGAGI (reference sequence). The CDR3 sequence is CASRQGQGEWSPLHF. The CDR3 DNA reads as TGTGCCAGCAGACAGGGACAGGGGGAGTGGTCACCCCTCCACTTT.

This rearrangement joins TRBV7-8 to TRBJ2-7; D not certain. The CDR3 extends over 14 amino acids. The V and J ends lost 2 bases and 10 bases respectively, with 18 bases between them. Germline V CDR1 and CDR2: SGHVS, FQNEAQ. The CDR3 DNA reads TGTGCCAGCAGCTTACAATCACAGACGCTGGTCCAGTACTTC. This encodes CASSLQSQTLVQYF.

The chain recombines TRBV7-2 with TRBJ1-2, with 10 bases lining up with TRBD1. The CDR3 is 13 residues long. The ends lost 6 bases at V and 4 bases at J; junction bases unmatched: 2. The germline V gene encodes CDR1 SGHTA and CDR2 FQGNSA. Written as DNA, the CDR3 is TGTGCCAGCAGGACAGGGGGCGTCTATGGCTACACCTTC. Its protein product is CASRTGGVYGYTF. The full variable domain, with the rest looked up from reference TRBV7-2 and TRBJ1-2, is GAGVSQSPSNKVTEKGKDVELRCDPISGHTALYWYRQSLGQGLEFLIYFQGNSAPDKSGLPSDRFSAERTGGSVSTLTIQRTQQEDSAVYLCASRTGGVYGYTFGSGTRLTVV.

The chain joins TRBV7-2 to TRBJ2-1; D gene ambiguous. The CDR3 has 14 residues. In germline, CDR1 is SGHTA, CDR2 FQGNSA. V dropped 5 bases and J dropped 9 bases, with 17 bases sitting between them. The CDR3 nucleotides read TGTGCCAGCAGCCCAAAGTTCCCCAACGGTGAGCAGTTCTTC. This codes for CASSPKFPNGEQFF. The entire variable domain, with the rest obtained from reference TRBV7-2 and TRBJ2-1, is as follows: GAGVSQSPSNKVTEKGKDVELRCDPISGHTALYWYRQSLGQGLEFLIYFQGNSAPDKSGLPSDRFSAERTGGSVSTLTIQRTQQEDSAVYLCASSPKFPNGEQFFGPGTRLTVL.

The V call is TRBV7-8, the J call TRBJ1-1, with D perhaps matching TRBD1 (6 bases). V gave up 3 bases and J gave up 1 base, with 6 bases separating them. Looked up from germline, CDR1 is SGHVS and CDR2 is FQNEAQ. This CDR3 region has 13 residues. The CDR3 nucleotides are TGTGCCAGCAGCTTGGGACAGAACACTGAAGCTTTCTTT. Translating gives CASSLGQNTEAFF.

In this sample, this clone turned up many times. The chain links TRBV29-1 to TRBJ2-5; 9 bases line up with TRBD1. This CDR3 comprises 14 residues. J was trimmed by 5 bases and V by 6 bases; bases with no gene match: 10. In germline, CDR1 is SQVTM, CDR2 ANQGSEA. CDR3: CSVATGTGWETQYF. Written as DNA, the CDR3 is TGCAGCGTCGCTACCGGGACAGGGTGGGAGACCCAGTACTTC.

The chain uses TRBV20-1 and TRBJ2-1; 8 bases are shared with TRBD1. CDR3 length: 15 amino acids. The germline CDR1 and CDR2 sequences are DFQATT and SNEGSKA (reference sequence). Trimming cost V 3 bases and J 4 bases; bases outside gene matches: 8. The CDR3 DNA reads TGCAGTGCTAGTGATACCGGGACAGGTTACAATGAGCAGTTCTTC. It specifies CSASDTGTGYNEQFF.

This CDR3 is CASSAPPPGGGYTF. CDR3 coding DNA: TGTGCCAGCAGCGCGCCCCCTCCAGGGGGTGGCTACACCTTC. V is TRBV11-3 and J is TRBJ1-2, with 7 nucleotides matching TRBD1. The CDR3 contains 14 residues. Germline V lookup: CDR1 SGHNT, CDR2 YENEEA. Trimming at V came to 5 bases and at J to 7 bases, leaving 10 bases not matched to a gene.

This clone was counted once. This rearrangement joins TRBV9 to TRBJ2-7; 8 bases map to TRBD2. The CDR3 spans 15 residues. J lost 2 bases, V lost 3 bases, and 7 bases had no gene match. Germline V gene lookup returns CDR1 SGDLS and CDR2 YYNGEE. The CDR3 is CASSAGLAVTYEQYF. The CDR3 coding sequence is TGTGCCAGCAGCGCCGGACTAGCCGTAACCTACGAGCAGTACTTC.

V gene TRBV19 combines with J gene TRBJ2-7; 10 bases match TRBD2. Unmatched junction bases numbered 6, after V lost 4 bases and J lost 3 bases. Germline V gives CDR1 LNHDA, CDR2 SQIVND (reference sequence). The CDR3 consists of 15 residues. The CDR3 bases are TGTGCCAGTAGTACTCAAGCGGGGGGGCGCTACGAGCAGTACTTC. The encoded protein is CASSTQAGGRYEQYF.

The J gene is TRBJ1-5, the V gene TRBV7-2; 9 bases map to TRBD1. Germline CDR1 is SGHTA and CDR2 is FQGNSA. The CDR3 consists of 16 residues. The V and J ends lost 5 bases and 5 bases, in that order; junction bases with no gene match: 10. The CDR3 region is CASSPGTGRRDQPQHF. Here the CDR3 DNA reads TGTGCCAGCAGCCCAGGGACAGGGAGGAGGGATCAGCCCCAGCATTTT.